The rows below give T cell receptor beta chains drawn from one sample of a study of cytomegalovirus exposure and HLA in healthy donors. Assay: immunoSEQ multiplex PCR; the TCRdb copy retains only in-frame clones and omits some. This table has some 110,000 clones, more than 75% appearing once. Sequencing input: PBMCs. The source is a woman in her sixties in good health and CMV-seropositive. CDR3s include the opening cysteine and the closing phenylalanine or tryptophan. A D gene is named only where the DNA matches it firmly. Rows may omit the clone size; those that give it use once, few, many or a size class.

DNA: TGCGCCAGCAGCCAAGAAAGGGACAGGGCCCTCACAGATACGCAGTATTTT
CDR3: CASSQERDRALTDTQYF
V: TRBV4-1
length: 17
J: TRBJ2-3
size: NA
D: TRBD1

DNA: TGTGCCAGCAGCCTGAACTCAGGGCAGCCCCAGCATTTT
CDR3: CASSLNSGQPQHF
V: TRBV7-3
length: 13
J: TRBJ1-5
size: NA
D: NA

DNA: TGCAGCGTTGGGGCTTTGAACACTGAAGCTTTCTTT
CDR3: CSVGALNTEAFF
V: TRBV29-1
length: 12
J: TRBJ1-1
size: NA
D: NA

DNA: TGCAGCACAAAGCACGGGTACAATGAGCAGTTCTTC
CDR3: CSTKHGYNEQFF
V: TRBV29-1
length: 12
J: TRBJ2-1
size: NA
D: NA

DNA: TGTGCCAGCAGTCTCCCAGGGGCAAATAACTATGGCTACACCTTC
CDR3: CASSLPGANNYGYTF
V: TRBV28
length: 15
J: TRBJ1-2
size: NA
D: NA

DNA: TGTGCCTGGGGCCTCGGGGGAGTCAGGCGGGCGCCCCAGCATTTT
CDR3: CAWGLGGVRRAPQHF
V: TRBV30
length: 15
J: TRBJ1-5
size: NA
D: NA

DNA: TGTGCCAGCAGCTTAGAGCCCCAGAAGGATACGCAGTATTTT
CDR3: CASSLEPQKDTQYF
V: TRBV11-2
length: 14
J: TRBJ2-3
size: NA
D: NA

DNA: TGTGCCAGCAGTTATAAGGACAGTCTCAGGAATGGCTACACCTTC
CDR3: CASSYKDSLRNGYTF
V: TRBV6-5
length: 15
J: TRBJ1-2
size: NA
D: NA

DNA: TGTGCCAGCAGCGTAGAAGCTGAGGAGACCCAGTACTTC
CDR3: CASSVEAEETQYF
V: TRBV9
length: 13
J: TRBJ2-5
size: NA
D: NA

DNA: TGTGCCAGCAGCTTCCAGGGGGCCGGTAGCTACACCTTC
CDR3: CASSFQGAGSYTF
V: TRBV7-2
length: 13
J: TRBJ1-2
size: NA
D: TRBD1

DNA: TGTGCCTGGAGTGACCTAGATTCCTACGAGCAGTACTTC
CDR3: CAWSDLDSYEQYF
V: TRBV30
length: 13
J: TRBJ2-7
size: NA
D: NA

DNA: TGTGCCAGCAGCTTAAGAGGGGGAGCCCCAGATACGCAGTATTTT
CDR3: CASSLRGGAPDTQYF
V: TRBV7-3
length: 15
J: TRBJ2-3
size: once
D: NA

DNA: TGCGCCAGCAGTGAGCCAACCGGGACAGGGGCTTTCGGTAACTATGGCTACACCTTC
CDR3: CASSEPTGTGAFGNYGYTF
V: TRBV10-1
length: 19
J: TRBJ1-2
size: few
D: TRBD1

DNA: TGTGCCAGCAGGAGACAGGGGAGCTCTGGAAACACCATATATTTT
CDR3: CASRRQGSSGNTIYF
V: TRBV2
length: 15
J: TRBJ1-3
size: NA
D: TRBD1

DNA: TGTGCCAGCAGTTACACCCGGGATCCTGCCTACGAGCAGTACTTC
CDR3: CASSYTRDPAYEQYF
V: TRBV6-5
length: 15
J: TRBJ2-7
size: NA
D: NA

DNA: TGTGCCAGTACATTCGGTAGCTCCTACAATGAGCAGTTCTTC
CDR3: CASTFGSSYNEQFF
V: TRBV19
length: 14
J: TRBJ2-1
size: NA
D: NA

DNA: TGCAGCGTTGTCCGACTAGCGGGCAATGAGCAGTTCTTC
CDR3: CSVVRLAGNEQFF
V: TRBV29-1
length: 13
J: TRBJ2-1
size: NA
D: TRBD2

DNA: TGTGCCAGCAGCTTAGGGGACTACCTCCAAGAGACCCAGTACTTC
CDR3: CASSLGDYLQETQYF
V: TRBV11-2
length: 15
J: TRBJ2-5
size: NA
D: TRBD2

DNA: TGTGCCAGCAGCCGGACAGGGGGCTCTAGGGAGACCCAGTACTTC
CDR3: CASSRTGGSRETQYF
V: TRBV7-2
length: 15
J: TRBJ2-5
size: NA
D: TRBD1

DNA: TGCGCCAGCAGCCAAGATACAGGTTATCAGCCCCAGCATTTT
CDR3: CASSQDTGYQPQHF
V: TRBV4-3
length: 14
J: TRBJ1-5
size: NA
D: NA

DNA: TGTGCCATCAGTGAAAGGGACAGAGCTAACTATGGCTACACCTTC
CDR3: CAISERDRANYGYTF
V: TRBV10-3
length: 15
J: TRBJ1-2
size: NA
D: TRBD1

DNA: TGTGCCACCAGCAGAGTAAGGACAGGCGGGTACACCTTC
CDR3: CATSRVRTGGYTF
V: TRBV15
length: 13
J: TRBJ1-2
size: few
D: TRBD1

DNA: TGTGCCAGCAGCCCCGGGGAACCTCCCTACGAGCAGTACTTC
CDR3: CASSPGEPPYEQYF
V: TRBV9
length: 14
J: TRBJ2-7
size: NA
D: NA

DNA: TGTGCCAGCAGCTTGGGGGGGGGTCCGGCTTTCTTT
CDR3: CASSLGGGPAFF
V: TRBV7-9
length: 12
J: TRBJ1-1
size: NA
D: NA